This TCR beta chain originates from a study of blood T cell repertoires in COVID-19. Study in general: Acute and convalescent COVID-19 specimens originated in the United States, Italy and Spain. T cells, B-cell-depleted T cells, or PBMCs provided the cDNA or gDNA that served as material.

In the original processing: Counts of nucleated cells, estimated from reference gene primer amplification, were obtained. The method was immunoSEQ multiplex PCR; TCRdb's version includes in-frame clones alone and lacks a portion of them. V and J calls plus clone size are reproduced from that table; the DNA served to infer D and trimming. The sample lists around 340,000 clones, 89% occurring once. The germline gives CDR1 SNHLY, CDR2 FYNNEI. The CDR3 loop spans 15 amino acids. V was cut by 2 bases and J by 0 bases, with 8 bases left in between. One Seattle source followed patients from active infection through their disease course.

This chain uses TRBV2 with TRBJ1-5; no reliable D call. The receptor was isolated from a woman aged 60 to 75 with COVID-19, enrolled during active disease. Sequencing was performed on peripheral blood. CDR3 loop: CASSERGNSNQPQHF. The DNA of the CDR3 is TGTGCCAGCAGTGAAAGAGGGAATAGCAATCAGCCCCAGCATTTT.